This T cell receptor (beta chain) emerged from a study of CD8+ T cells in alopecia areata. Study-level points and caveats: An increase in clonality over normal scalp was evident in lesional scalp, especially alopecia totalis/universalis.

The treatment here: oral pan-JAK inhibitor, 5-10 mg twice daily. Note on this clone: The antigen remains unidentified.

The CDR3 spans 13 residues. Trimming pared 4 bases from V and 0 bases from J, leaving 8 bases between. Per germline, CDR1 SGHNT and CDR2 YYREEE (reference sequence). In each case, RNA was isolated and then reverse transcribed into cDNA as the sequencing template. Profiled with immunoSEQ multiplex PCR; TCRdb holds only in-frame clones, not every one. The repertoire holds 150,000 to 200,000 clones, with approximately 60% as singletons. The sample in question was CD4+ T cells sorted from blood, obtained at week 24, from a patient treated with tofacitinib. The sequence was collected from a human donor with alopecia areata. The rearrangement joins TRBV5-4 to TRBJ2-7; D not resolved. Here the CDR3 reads CASSESSSYEQYF. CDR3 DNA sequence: TGTGCCAGCAGCGAGAGTAGCTCCTACGAGCAGTACTTC. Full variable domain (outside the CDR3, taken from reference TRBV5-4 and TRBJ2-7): ETGVTQSPTHLIKTRGQQVTLRCSSQSGHNTVSWYQQALGQGPQFIFQYYREEENGRGNFPPRFSGLQFPNYSSELNVNALELDDSALYLCASSESSSYEQYFGPGTRLTVT.